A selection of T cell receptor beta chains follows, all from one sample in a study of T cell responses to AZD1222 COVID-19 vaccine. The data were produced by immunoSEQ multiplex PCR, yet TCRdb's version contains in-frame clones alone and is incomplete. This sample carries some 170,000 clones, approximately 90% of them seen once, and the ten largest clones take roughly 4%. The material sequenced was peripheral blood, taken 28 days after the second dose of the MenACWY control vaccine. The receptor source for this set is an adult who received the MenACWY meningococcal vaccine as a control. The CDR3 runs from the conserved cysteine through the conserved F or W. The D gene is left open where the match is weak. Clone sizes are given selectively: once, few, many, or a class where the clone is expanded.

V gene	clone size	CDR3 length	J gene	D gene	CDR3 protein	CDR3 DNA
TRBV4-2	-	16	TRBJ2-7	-	CASSHDPSAFSYEQYF	TGTGCCAGCAGCCATGATCCTAGCGCCTTCTCCTACGAGCAGTACTTC
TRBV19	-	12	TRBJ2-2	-	CASSRDTGELFF	TGTGCCAGTAGCCGGGACACCGGGGAGCTGTTTTTT
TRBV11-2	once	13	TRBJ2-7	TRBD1	CASSTRTGAEQYF	TGTGCCAGCAGCACCCGGACAGGGGCCGAGCAGTACTTC
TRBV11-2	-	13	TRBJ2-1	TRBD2	CASSLGLAAEQFF	TGTGCCAGCAGCTTGGGACTAGCAGCCGAGCAGTTCTTC
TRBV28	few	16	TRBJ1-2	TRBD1	CASSFAGGDTNYGYTF	TGTGCCAGCAGTTTCGCAGGGGGGGATACTAACTATGGCTACACCTTC
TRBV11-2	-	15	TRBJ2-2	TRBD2	CASSFSGGDTGELFF	TGTGCCAGCAGCTTTAGCGGGGGAGACACCGGGGAGCTGTTTTTT
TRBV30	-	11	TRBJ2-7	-	CAWRGNYEQYF	TGTGCCTGGAGAGGGAACTACGAGCAGTACTTC
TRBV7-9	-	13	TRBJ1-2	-	CASSLIQDYGYTF	TGTGCCAGCAGCTTAATTCAGGACTATGGCTACACCTTC
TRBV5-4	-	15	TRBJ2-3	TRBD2	CASSLGWGGRDTQYF	TGTGCCAGCAGCTTGGGGTGGGGGGGGAGAGATACGCAGTATTTT
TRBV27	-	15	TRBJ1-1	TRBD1	CASTSWDRRNTEAFF	TGTGCCAGCACTTCCTGGGACAGAAGAAACACTGAAGCTTTCTTT
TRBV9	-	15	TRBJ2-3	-	CASSVVASGTDTQYF	TGTGCCAGCAGCGTAGTCGCTAGCGGCACAGATACGCAGTATTTT
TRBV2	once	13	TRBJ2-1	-	CASSRGLSIRQFF	TGTGCCAGCAGCAGAGGCCTGAGTATTCGGCAGTTCTTC
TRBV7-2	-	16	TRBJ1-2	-	CASSLAGGPSSYGYTF	TGTGCCAGCAGCTTAGCGGGGGGGCCGTCCTCCTATGGCTACACCTTC
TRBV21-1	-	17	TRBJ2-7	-	CASSKVSAGALIYEQYF	TGTGCCAGCAGCAAGGTTTCCGCGGGGGCCTTAATCTACGAGCAGTACTTC
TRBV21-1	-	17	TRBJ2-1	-	CASSKTGTSGRGNEQFF	TGTGCCAGCAGCAAAACCGGGACTAGCGGGAGGGGCAATGAGCAGTTCTTC
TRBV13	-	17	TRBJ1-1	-	CASSPLQGSLLPIEAFF	TGTGCCAGCAGCCCCCTACAGGGTAGCCTATTACCAATTGAAGCTTTCTTT
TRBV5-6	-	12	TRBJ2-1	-	CASSLGGDEQFF	TGTGCCAGCAGCTTGGGTGGGGATGAGCAGTTCTTC
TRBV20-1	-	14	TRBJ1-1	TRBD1	CSASKGGTATEAFF	TGCAGTGCTAGTAAAGGCGGGACAGCCACTGAAGCTTTCTTT
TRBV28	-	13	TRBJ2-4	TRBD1	CASRQGTKNIQYF	TGTGCCAGCAGACAGGGGACCAAAAACATTCAGTACTTC
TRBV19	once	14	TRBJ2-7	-	CASSIPGEPYEQYF	TGTGCCAGTAGTATCCCGGGAGAACCCTACGAGCAGTACTTC
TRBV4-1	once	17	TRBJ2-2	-	CASSLIAADANTGELFF	TGCGCCAGCAGCCTTATCGCGGCAGATGCGAACACCGGGGAGCTGTTTTTT
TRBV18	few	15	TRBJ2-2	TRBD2	CASSPGAGATGELFF	TGTGCCAGCTCACCAGGAGCGGGAGCCACCGGGGAGCTGTTTTTT
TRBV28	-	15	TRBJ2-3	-	CASSLNFEVTDTQYF	TGTGCCAGCAGTTTAAACTTTGAGGTCACAGATACGCAGTATTTT
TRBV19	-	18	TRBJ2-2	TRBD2	CASSISASGRPNTGELFF	TGTGCCAGTAGTATTTCAGCTAGCGGGAGGCCGAACACCGGGGAGCTGTTTTTT
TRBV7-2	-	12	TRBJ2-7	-	CASSLWTELQYF	TGTGCCAGCAGCTTATGGACTGAATTACAGTACTTC
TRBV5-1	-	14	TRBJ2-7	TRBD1	CASRPGQGVYEQYF	TGCGCCAGCAGACCGGGACAGGGGGTTTACGAGCAGTACTTC
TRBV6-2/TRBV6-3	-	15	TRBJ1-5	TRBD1	CASSYSRYRGQPQHF	TGTGCCAGCAGTTACTCGCGATACAGGGGACAGCCCCAGCATTTT
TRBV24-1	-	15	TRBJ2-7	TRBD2	CATSDPRDGGYEQYF	TGTGCCACCAGTGATCCCCGGGACGGGGGGTACGAGCAGTACTTC
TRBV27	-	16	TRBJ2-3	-	CASSLGTNDLGDTQYF	TGTGCCAGCAGCCTCGGGACGAATGATCTCGGCGATACGCAGTATTTT
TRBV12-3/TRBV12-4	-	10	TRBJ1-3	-	CASSINTIYF	TGTGCCAGTTCCATAAACACCATATATTTT
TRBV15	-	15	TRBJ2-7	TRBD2	CATSRDAGGSYEQYF	TGTGCCACCAGCAGAGACGCGGGAGGGTCCTACGAGCAGTACTTC
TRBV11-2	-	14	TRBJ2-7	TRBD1	CASSPGTAPYEQYF	TGTGCCAGCAGCCCCGGGACAGCCCCCTACGAGCAGTACTTC